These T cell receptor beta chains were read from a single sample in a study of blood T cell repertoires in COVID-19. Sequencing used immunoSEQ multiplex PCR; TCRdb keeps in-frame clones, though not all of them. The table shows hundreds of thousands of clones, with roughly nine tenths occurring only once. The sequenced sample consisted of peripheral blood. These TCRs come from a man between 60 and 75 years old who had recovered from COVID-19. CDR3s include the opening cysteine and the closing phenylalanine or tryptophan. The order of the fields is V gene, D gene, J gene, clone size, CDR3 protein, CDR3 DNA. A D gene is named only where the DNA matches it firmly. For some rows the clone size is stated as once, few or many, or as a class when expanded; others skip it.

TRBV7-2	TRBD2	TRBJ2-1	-	CASSVGTRPNEQFF	TGTGCCAGCAGCGTCGGGACTAGGCCCAATGAGCAGTTCTTC
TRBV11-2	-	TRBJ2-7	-	CASSLYGTQVAYEQYF	TGTGCCAGCAGCTTATACGGGACACAGGTTGCATACGAGCAGTACTTC
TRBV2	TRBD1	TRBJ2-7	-	CASSGTGGRYEQYF	TGTGCCAGCAGTGGGACAGGGGGCCGGTACGAGCAGTACTTC
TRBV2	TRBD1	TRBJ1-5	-	CASGFSGQGGYQPQHF	TGTGCCAGCGGCTTTTCGGGACAGGGGGGCTATCAGCCCCAGCATTTT
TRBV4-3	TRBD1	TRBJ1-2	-	CASSQESGTGYGYTF	TGCGCCAGCAGCCAAGAATCCGGGACAGGCTATGGCTACACCTTC
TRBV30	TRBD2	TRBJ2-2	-	CAWSGTSGDTGELFF	TGTGCCTGGAGCGGGACTAGCGGAGACACCGGGGAGCTGTTTTTT
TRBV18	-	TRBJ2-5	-	CASSPPREETQYF	TGTGCCAGCTCACCACCCCGGGAAGAGACCCAGTACTTC
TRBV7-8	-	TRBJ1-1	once	CASSWGGLGTEAFF	TGTGCCAGCAGCTGGGGGGGTCTTGGAACTGAAGCTTTCTTT
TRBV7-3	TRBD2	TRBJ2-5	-	CASSLSGRGLGLQETQYF	TGTGCCAGCAGCTTGTCCGGGAGGGGACTAGGGCTACAAGAGACCCAGTACTTC
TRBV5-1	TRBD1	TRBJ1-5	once	CASSTGTGNQPQHF	TGCGCCAGCAGCACGGGGACAGGGAATCAGCCCCAGCATTTT
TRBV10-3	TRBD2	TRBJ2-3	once	CAIRGLAGGQDTQYF	TGTGCCATCAGGGGACTAGCGGGGGGGCAAGATACGCAGTATTTT
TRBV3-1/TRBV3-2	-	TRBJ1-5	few	CASSQAAGQHQPQHF	TGTGCCAGCAGCCAAGCGGCAGGGCAACATCAGCCCCAGCATTTT
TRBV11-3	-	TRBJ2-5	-	CASSSSLYGTQYF	TGTGCCAGCAGCTCCAGTCTTTATGGGACCCAGTACTTC
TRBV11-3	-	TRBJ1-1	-	CASSRGLSSQAFF	TGTGCCAGCAGCAGGGGACTCTCCTCGCAAGCTTTCTTT
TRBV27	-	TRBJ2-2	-	CASRRTSAYTGELFF	TGTGCCAGCAGGAGGACTTCGGCCTACACCGGGGAGCTGTTTTTT
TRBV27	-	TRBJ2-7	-	CASSSRTGHYEQYF	TGTGCCAGCAGTTCCCGGACGGGACACTACGAGCAGTACTTC
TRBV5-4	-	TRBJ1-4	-	CASSSDRSATNEKLFF	TGTGCCAGCAGCTCCGACAGGTCAGCAACTAATGAAAAACTGTTTTTT
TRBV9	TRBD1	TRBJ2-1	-	CASSSTGTYEQFF	TGTGCCAGCAGCTCGACAGGGACATATGAGCAGTTCTTC
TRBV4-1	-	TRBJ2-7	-	CASSQGPPYSYEQYF	TGCGCCAGCAGCCAAGGGCCCCCGTACTCCTACGAGCAGTACTTC
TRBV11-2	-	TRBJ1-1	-	CASSLGANTEAFF	TGTGCCAGCAGCTTGGGGGCGAACACTGAAGCTTTCTTT
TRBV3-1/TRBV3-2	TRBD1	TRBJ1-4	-	CASSGSRGDLFNEKLFF	TGTGCCAGCAGCGGTAGCAGGGGGGACTTATTTAATGAAAAACTGTTTTTT
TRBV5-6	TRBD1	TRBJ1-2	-	CASCPTGFYGYTF	TGTGCCAGCTGCCCGACAGGGTTTTATGGCTACACCTTC
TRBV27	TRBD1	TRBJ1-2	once	CASSRDRGHYGYTF	TGTGCCAGCAGCCGGGACAGGGGGCATTATGGCTACACCTTC
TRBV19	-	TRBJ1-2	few	CACLGQPNYGYTF	TGTGCCTGTCTGGGGCAACCCAACTATGGCTACACCTTC
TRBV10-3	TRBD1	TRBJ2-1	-	CAISEPTGGSYNEQFF	TGTGCCATCAGTGAGCCAACAGGGGGGTCCTACAATGAGCAGTTCTTC
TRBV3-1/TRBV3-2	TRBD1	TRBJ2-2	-	CASSQFGTGKGGELFF	TGTGCCAGCAGCCAATTCGGGACAGGGAAAGGCGGGGAGCTGTTTTTT
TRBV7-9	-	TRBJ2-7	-	CASSLALTRGEQYF	TGTGCCAGCAGCTTAGCGTTAACCAGGGGCGAGCAGTACTTC
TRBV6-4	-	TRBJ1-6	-	CASSSMPGNSPLHF	TGTGCCAGCAGTTCGATGCCAGGGAATTCACCCCTCCACTTT
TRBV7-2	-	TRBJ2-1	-	CASSSQGNNEQFF	TGTGCCAGCAGCTCCCAGGGAAACAATGAGCAGTTCTTC
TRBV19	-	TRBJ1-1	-	CASTGKAEAFF	TGTGCCAGTACCGGGAAGGCTGAAGCTTTCTTT
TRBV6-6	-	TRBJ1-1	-	CAAAGSDANTEAFF	TGTGCCGCTGCAGGCTCAGATGCGAACACTGAAGCTTTCTTT
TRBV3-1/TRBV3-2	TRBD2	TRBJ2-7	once	CASGEGPTYEQYF	TGTGCCAGCGGGGAGGGGCCGACCTACGAGCAGTACTTC
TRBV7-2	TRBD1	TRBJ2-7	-	CASSRGQSSYEQYF	TGTGCCAGCAGCAGGGGACAGAGCTCCTACGAGCAGTACTTC
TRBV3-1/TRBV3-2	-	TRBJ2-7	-	CASSQDLVIREQYF	TGTGCCAGCAGCCAAGATCTAGTAATCCGCGAGCAGTACTTC
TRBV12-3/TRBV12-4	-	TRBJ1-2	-	CASSFTGWYGYTF	TGTGCCAGCAGTTTTACGGGGTGGTATGGCTACACCTTC
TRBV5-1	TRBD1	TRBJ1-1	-	CASSSTGGSTEAFF	TGCGCCAGCAGCTCGACAGGGGGCTCCACTGAAGCTTTCTTT
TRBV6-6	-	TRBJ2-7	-	CASRLSGLYEQYF	TGTGCCAGCAGACTCAGCGGCCTCTACGAGCAGTACTTC
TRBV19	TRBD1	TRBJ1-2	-	CASSTDRAGYTF	TGTGCCAGTAGTACGGACAGGGCTGGCTACACCTTC
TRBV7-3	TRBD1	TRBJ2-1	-	CASSLSHGDRAYEQFF	TGTGCCAGCAGCTTATCCCACGGGGACAGGGCCTATGAGCAGTTCTTC
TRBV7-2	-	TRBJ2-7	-	CASSLASARTYEQYF	TGTGCCAGCAGCTTAGCTAGCGCCCGCACCTACGAGCAGTACTTC
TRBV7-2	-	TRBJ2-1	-	CASSFQWDMGNNEQFF	TGTGCCAGCAGCTTTCAGTGGGACATGGGGAACAATGAGCAGTTCTTC
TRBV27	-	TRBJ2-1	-	CASSSWSSYNEQFF	TGTGCCAGCAGTTCTTGGAGCTCCTACAATGAGCAGTTCTTC
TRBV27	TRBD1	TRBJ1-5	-	CASSLVTGNGNQPQHF	TGTGCCAGCAGTTTAGTGACAGGGAACGGCAATCAGCCCCAGCATTTT
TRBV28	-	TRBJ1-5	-	CASSLSAGQGNQPQHF	TGTGCCAGCAGTTTATCGGCAGGGCAAGGCAATCAGCCCCAGCATTTT
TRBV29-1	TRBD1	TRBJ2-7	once	CSVEGTGGYEQYF	TGCAGCGTTGAAGGGACAGGGGGCTACGAGCAGTACTTC
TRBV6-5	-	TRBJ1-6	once	CASSYDTNSPLHF	TGTGCCAGCAGTTACGACACGAATTCACCCCTCCACTTT
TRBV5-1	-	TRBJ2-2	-	CASHRGGYTGELFF	TGCGCCAGCCATCGTGGGGGCTATACCGGGGAGCTGTTTTTT
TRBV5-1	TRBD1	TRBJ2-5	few	CASSSDRAETQYF	TGCGCCAGCAGCTCCGACAGGGCAGAGACCCAGTACTTC
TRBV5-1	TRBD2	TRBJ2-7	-	CASSSSGTSYEQYF	TGCGCCAGCAGCTCTAGCGGGACTTCCTACGAGCAGTACTTC
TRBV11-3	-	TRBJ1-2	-	CASSLGWGHGVHNYGYTF	TGTGCCAGCAGCTTAGGGTGGGGACACGGCGTCCATAACTATGGCTACACCTTC
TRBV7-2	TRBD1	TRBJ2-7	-	CASSLDGQAPNEQYF	TGTGCCAGCAGCTTAGACGGACAGGCCCCTAACGAGCAGTACTTC
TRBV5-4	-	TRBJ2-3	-	CASSLDYPPSHTQYF	TGTGCCAGCAGCCTGGACTATCCTCCCTCCCATACGCAGTATTTT
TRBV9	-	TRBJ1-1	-	CASSPRGKADTEAFF	TGTGCCAGCAGCCCCCGGGGGAAGGCGGACACTGAAGCTTTCTTT
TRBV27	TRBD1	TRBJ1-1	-	CASNTGAAANTEAFF	TGTGCCAGTAATACAGGGGCCGCAGCCAACACTGAAGCTTTCTTT